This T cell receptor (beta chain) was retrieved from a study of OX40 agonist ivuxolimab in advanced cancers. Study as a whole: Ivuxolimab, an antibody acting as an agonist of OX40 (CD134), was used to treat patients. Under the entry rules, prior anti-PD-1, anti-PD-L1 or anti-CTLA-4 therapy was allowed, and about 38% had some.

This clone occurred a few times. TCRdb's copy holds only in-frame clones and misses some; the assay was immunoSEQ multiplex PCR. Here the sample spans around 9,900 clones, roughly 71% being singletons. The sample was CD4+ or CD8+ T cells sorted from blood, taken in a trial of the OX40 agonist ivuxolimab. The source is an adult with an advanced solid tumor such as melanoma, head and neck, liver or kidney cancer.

As DNA, the CDR3 is TGTGCCAGCAGCTTAGGCCCGGGACTGCTGAATGGCTACACCTTC. Protein product: CASSLGPGLLNGYTF. The V gene is TRBV13, the J gene TRBJ1-2, with TRBD1 as a possible D gene (5 bases). Per the germline V gene, CDR1 is PRHDT and CDR2 is FYEKMQ (reference sequence). V gave up 0 bases and J gave up 6 bases, with 14 bases separating them. The CDR3 length is 15 residues. The full variable domain, completed using reference TRBV13 and TRBJ1-2, is AAGVIQSPRHLIKEKRETATLKCYPIPRHDTVYWYQQGPGQDPQFLISFYEKMQSDKGSIPDRFSAQQFSDYHSELNMSSLELGDSALYFCASSLGPGLLNGYTFGSGTRLTVV.